This paragraph covers one T cell receptor (beta chain) sequence. The CDR3 sequence is 18 residues long. Germline-derived CDR1 and CDR2 are SGHVS and FNYEAQ. The J segment lost 7 bases and the V segment lost 5 bases, leaving 18 bases of the junction unmatched. The protocol was immunoSEQ multiplex PCR, while the TCRdb copy is restricted to in-frame clones and leaves out a portion. The sample has around 260,000 clones, around 86% seen once. These data are taken from a study of blood T cell repertoires in COVID-19. The receptor's source is a woman aged 55 to 70 with COVID-19, enrolled during active disease. The chain combines TRBV7-6 with TRBJ2-1; 9 nucleotides match TRBD2. Sample: peripheral blood. The CDR3 coding sequence is TGTGCCAGCAGCACCGGGCCCCTTAGCGGGAGAGGCCGGAATGAGCAGTTCTTC. This encodes CASSTGPLSGRGRNEQFF.